This TCR beta chain was identified during a study of shared clonotypes between healthy human individuals (dated by TCRdb to about 2020). Regarding the complete study: The cohort included three men and a couple of women between 18 and 49 years of age. For each donor, three plates each were used for CD4 naive and CD4 memory, two plates were used for CD8 naive, and one plate was used for CD8 memory. The study deeply sequenced blood TCR repertoires of several healthy adults to estimate repertoire size and the extent of clonotype sharing between individuals. Libraries were prepared and TCR repertoires were sequenced by different laboratories using diverse techniques, in order to increase sequencing depth and limit assay-specific biases. Between about 0.94 and 10 billion PBMCs per donor were obtained by leukapheresis. Overall study results and their limits: Compared with non-shared clonotypes, clonotypes shared by all four sorted-subset donors had higher generation probabilities. The small number of donors limited the genetic and exposure-history diversity represented. Sampling was restricted to blood, and TCR repertoires in tissue are likely to differ from TCR repertoires in blood. Based on pairwise subsampling, the degree of clonotype sharing among donors was expected to be affected by sequencing depth. Estimated clonotype richness was generally larger for naive than for memory subsets. Even with the large sequencing depth, rarefaction of the sorted-subset datasets indicated that sequencing was incomplete. Across several donors, 4.5% to 6.5% of naive CD4, roughly 3.5% of naive CD8, under 2.5% of memory CD4, and 0.3% to 0.45% of memory CD8 clonotypes were shared.

This clone came up once. The target of this receptor is not known. Base qualities are missing; no much larger clone stands one base away. CD8 naive samples consisted of CD45RO-negative cells that were positively selected for CCR7, yielding a CD45RA+CCR7+ population without TemRA cells. Healthy HIV-negative adults with no recently reported acute infections or vaccinations were included as donors. All donors were Caucasian adults living in Nashville, Tennessee, USA. After blood collection by leukapheresis, PBMCs were isolated using Ficoll-Histopaque density gradient centrifugation and then cryopreserved in the vapor phase of liquid nitrogen. Analytical flow cytometry was used to check the purity and quantity of each magnetically sorted T cell population. Each sorted fraction had its genomic DNA isolated and then quantified by UV absorbance on a Nanodrop 2000c. At the junction V is shortened by 6 bases and J by 5 bases; bases outside the gene matches: 4. Per the germline V gene, MNHEY is the CDR1 and SVGAGI is the CDR2. The CDR3 runs 13 residues from the cysteine to the phenylalanine. Just the 39-base CDR3 DNA is kept, in frame starting at base 1.

Using the deep immunoSEQ assay, TCR CDR3 regions were amplified from genomic DNA by multiplex PCR. Genomic DNA extracted from each cell subset was distributed evenly over all wells of several immunoSEQ 96-well plates, and each plate served as one replicate. For sorted subsets, each replicate PCR was loaded with 200 ng genomic DNA, equivalent to approximately 33,000 T cell genomes. Purified libraries were measured with a Qubit 3.0 fluorometer, size-checked on a Bioanalyzer 2100, and measured again with the KAPA Library Quantification kit. A separate single-read 150-cycle Illumina NextSeq 550 flow cell was used to sequence each immunoSEQ 96-well plate. The authors processed their data as follows. Because the immunoSEQ output included only junctional sequences and no quality scores, the filtering could not be the same as the filtering used for full-length reads. To assign V/J genes and CDR3, sequences were annotated using PyIR, a Python wrapper for IgBLAST v1.9, with IMGT germline references. Reads were removed for weak V/J assignments (E-value above 1e-6), missing CDR3, stop codons, out-of-frame junctions, or ambiguous translated residues. A V3J clonotype was defined by an identical inferred V gene, J gene, and CDR3 amino acid sequence. To compute the percentage overlap between repertoires, the number of shared unique clonotypes was divided by the size of the smaller repertoire. Three approaches were used to assess repertoire richness: RTK rarefaction, the Chao1 estimator, and Recon v2.1 estimates of unobserved clonotypes. Generation probabilities were computed with OLGA for all TCRbeta clonotypes obtained by the gDNA method from a handful of donors. This immuneACCESS table, as held by TCRdb, lists in-frame sequences with V and J called but not all clones. Of the missing ones, under half trace to an unresolved V gene in checked studies; the others have no known cause. V and J calls and clone size are as listed in that table; D and trimming were resolved from the DNA. This sample holds around 1.9 million clones; roughly 93% were observed only once. The top ten hold around 1.8% of the sample.

This clonotype was obtained from a man younger than 35 in good health. Some clones in this sample may be carry-over from other donors' samples. The chain joins TRBV6-5 to TRBJ2-7, with 10 central nucleotides matching TRBD1. The material sequenced was naive CD8+ T cells from PBMCs. The cell subset or site label corresponds to: CD45RA+CCR7+. The DNA sequence is TGTGCCAGCAGGGACAGGGGGGAGCACGAGCAGTACTTC. Its protein reads: CASRDRGEHEQYF.